This entry is about one TCR beta chain. The data originate from a study of cytomegalovirus exposure and HLA in healthy donors. PCR primers comprised 60 Vbeta and 13 Jbeta primers. Sequencing was performed with immunoSEQ multiplex PCR; in TCRdb, only in-frame clones are kept and a portion is missing. The sample comprises roughly 250,000 clones, around four fifths of which are singletons, and roughly 2% rests with the top ten. Looked up from germline, CDR1 is WNHNN and CDR2 is SYGVQD (reference sequence). V dropped 11 bases and J dropped 12 bases, with 8 bases sitting between them. The CDR3 is 8 residues long.

V and J are TRBV10-1 and TRBJ2-1; D is ambiguous. The material sequenced was PBMCs. This clonotype was sampled from a woman aged 40-49 years in good health and CMV-seropositive. CDR3: CAGQSQFF. The CDR3 DNA follows: TGCGCCGGCCAGTCGCAGTTCTTC.